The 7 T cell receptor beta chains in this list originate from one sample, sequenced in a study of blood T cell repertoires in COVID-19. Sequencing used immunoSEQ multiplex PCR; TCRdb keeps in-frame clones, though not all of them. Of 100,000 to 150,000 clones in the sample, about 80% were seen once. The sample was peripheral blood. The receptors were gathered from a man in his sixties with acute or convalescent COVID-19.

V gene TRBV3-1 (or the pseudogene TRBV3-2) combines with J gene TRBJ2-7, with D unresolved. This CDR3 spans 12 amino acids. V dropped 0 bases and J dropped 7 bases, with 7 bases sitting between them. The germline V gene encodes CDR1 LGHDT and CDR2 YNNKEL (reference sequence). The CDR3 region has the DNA TGTGCCAGCAGCCAAGACCGGAGAGAGCAGTACTTC. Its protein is CASSQDRREQYF.

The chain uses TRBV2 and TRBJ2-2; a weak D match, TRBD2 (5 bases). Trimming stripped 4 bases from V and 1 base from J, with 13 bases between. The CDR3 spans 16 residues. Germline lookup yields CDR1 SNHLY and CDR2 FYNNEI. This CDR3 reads CASSALRGLNTGELFF. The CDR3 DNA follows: TGTGCCAGCAGTGCCCTCCGCGGGTTGAACACCGGGGAGCTGTTTTTT.

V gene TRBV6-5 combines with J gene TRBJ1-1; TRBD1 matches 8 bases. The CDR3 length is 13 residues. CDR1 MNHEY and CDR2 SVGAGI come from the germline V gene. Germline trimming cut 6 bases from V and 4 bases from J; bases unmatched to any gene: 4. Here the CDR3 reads CASRKQGGTEAFF. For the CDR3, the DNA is TGTGCCAGCAGAAAACAGGGGGGCACTGAAGCTTTCTTT.

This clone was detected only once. CDR3: CASSFQGFSGNTIYF. The CDR3 DNA reads TGTGCCAGCAGCTTTCAGGGCTTCTCTGGAAACACCATATATTTT. This rearrangement joins TRBV28 to TRBJ1-3, with a weak D call TRBD1 (5 bases). The CDR3 extends over 15 amino acids. V was shortened by 6 bases and J by 0 bases, with 12 bases between the two germline ends. Germline V gene sequence: CDR1 MDHEN, CDR2 SYDVKM.

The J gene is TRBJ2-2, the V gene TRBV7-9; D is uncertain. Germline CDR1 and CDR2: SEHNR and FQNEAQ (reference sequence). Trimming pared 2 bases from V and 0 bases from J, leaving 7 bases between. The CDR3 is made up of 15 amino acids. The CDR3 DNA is TGTGCCAGCAGCTTACTCAGGTCGAACACCGGGGAGCTGTTTTTT. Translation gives CASSLLRSNTGELFF.

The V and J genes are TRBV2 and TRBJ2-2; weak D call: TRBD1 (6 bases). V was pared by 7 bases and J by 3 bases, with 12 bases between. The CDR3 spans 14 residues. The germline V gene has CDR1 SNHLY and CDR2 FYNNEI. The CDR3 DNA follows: TGTGCCAGCATGTACAGGGCGCACACCGGGGAGCTGTTTTTT. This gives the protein CASMYRAHTGELFF.

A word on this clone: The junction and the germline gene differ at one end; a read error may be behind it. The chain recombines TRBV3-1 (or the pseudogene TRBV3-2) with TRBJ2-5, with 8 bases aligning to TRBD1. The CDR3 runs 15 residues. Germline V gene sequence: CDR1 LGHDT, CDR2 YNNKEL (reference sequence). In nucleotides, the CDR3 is TGTGCCAGCAGCCAAGAGGGACAGGCCCAAGAGGCCCAGTACTTC. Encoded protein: CASSQEGQAQEAQYF.